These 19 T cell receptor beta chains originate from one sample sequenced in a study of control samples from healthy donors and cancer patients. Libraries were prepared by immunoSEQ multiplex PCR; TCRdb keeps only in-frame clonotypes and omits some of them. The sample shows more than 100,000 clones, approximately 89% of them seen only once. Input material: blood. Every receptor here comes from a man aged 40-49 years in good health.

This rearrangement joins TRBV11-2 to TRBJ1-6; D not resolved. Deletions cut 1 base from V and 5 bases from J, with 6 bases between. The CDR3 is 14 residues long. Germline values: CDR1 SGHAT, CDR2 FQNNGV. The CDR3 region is CASSLARNNSPLHF. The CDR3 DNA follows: TGTGCCAGCAGCTTAGCAAGAAATAATTCACCCCTCCACTTT.

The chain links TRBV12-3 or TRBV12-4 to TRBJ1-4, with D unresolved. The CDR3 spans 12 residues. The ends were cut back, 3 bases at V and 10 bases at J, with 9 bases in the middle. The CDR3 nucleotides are TGTGCCAGCAGTTTCATATCGGGAAAACTGTTTTTT. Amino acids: CASSFISGKLFF.

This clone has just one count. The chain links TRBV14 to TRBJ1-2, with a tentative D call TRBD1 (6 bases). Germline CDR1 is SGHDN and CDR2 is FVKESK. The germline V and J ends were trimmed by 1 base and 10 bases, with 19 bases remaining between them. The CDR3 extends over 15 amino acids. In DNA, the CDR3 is TGTGCCAGCAGCCAAGCTCGGGGGCTAGCGAGAGACTACACCTTC. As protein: CASSQARGLARDYTF.

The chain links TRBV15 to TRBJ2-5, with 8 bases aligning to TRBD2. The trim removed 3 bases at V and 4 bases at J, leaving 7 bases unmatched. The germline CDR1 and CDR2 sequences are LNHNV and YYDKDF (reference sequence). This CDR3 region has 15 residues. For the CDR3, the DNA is TGTGCCACCAGCAGGGGAGCCGGGGGGGCAGAGACCCAGTACTTC. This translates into CATSRGAGGAETQYF.

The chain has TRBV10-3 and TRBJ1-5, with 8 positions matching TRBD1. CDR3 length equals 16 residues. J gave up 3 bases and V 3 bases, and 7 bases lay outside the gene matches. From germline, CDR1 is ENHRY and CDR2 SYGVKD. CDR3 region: CAISDRRGQDNQPQHF. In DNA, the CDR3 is TGTGCCATCAGTGATCGCAGGGGGCAAGACAATCAGCCCCAGCATTTT.

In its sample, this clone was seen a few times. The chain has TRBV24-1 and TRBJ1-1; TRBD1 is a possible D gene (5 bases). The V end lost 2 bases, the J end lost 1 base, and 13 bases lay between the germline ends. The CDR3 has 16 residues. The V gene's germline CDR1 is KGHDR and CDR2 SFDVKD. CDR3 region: CATSDSSWGGNTEAFF. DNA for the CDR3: TGTGCCACCAGTGATTCATCATGGGGCGGGAACACTGAAGCTTTCTTT.

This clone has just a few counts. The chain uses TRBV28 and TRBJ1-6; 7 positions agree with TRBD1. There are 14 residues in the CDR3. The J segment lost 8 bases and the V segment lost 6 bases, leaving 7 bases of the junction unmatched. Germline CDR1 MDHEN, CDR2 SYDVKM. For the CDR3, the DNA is TGTGCCAGCAGCCTCCACACAGGGGATTCACCCCTCCACTTT. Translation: CASSLHTGDSPLHF.

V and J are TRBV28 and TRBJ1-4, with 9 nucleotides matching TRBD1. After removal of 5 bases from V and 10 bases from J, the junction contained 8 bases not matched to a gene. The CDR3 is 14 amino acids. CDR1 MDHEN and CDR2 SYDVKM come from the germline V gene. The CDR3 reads CASSDGTGSRKLFF. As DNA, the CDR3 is TGTGCCAGCAGTGACGGGACAGGGAGTCGAAAACTGTTTTTT.

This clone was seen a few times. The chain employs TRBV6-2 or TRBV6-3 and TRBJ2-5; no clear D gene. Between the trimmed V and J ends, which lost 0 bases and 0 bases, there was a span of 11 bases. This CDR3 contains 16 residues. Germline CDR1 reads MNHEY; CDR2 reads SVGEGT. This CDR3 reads CASSYSISHNQETQYF. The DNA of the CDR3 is TGTGCCAGCAGTTACTCGATTTCTCACAACCAAGAGACCCAGTACTTC.

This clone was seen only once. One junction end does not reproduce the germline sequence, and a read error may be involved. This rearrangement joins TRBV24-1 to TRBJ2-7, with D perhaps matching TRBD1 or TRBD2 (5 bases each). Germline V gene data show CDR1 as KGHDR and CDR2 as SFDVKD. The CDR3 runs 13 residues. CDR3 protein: CATSAAGTAEQCF. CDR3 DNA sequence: TGTGCCACCAGTGCCGCTGGGACGGCGGAGCAGTGCTTC.

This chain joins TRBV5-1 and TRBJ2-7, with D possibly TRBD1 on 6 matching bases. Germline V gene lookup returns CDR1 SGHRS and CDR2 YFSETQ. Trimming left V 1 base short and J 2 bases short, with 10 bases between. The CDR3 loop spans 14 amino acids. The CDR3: CASSLTGIPYEQYF. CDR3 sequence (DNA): TGCGCCAGCAGCTTGACAGGGATCCCCTACGAGCAGTACTTC.

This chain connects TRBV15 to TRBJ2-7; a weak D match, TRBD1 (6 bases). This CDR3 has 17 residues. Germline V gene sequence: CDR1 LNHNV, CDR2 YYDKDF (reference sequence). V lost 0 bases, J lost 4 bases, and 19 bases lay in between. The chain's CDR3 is CATSRDRVKGERYEQYF. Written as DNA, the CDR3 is TGTGCCACCAGCAGAGATCGCGTTAAGGGGGAACGGTACGAGCAGTACTTC. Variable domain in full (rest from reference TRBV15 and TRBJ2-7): DAMVIQNPRYQVTQFGKPVTLSCSQTLNHNVMYWYQQKSSQAPKLLFHYYDKDFNNEADTPDNFQSRRPNTSFCFLDIRSPGLGDTAMYLCATSRDRVKGERYEQYFGPGTRLTVT.

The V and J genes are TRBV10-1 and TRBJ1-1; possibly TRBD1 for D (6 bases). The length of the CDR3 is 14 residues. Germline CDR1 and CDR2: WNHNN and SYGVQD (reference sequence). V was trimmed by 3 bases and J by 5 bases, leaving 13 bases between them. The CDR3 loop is CASSDGQLRTEAFF. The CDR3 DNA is TGCGCCAGCAGTGATGGACAGTTGAGAACTGAAGCTTTCTTT.

In DNA, the CDR3 is TGCGCCAGCAGCAGCGGACAGGGGGTGGAAGGCTACACCTTC. It codes for CASSSGQGVEGYTF. This chain links TRBV5-1 with TRBJ1-2, with 10 positions matching TRBD1. CDR1 and CDR2 (germline): SGHRS, YFSETQ. With V trimmed by 4 bases and J by 8 bases, 8 bases remained unmatched. This CDR3 comprises 14 residues.

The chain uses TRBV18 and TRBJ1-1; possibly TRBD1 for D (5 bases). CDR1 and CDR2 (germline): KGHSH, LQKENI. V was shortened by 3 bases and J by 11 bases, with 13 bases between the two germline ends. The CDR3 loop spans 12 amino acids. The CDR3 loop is CASSPLQGEAFF. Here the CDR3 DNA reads TGTGCCAGCTCACCTCTTCAGGGCGAGGCTTTCTTT.

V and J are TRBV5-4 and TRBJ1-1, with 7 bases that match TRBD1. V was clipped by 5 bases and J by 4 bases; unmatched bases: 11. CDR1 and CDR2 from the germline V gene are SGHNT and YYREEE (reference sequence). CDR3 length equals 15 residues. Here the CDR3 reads CASSRGEGAGTEAFF. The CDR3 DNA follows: TGTGCCAGCAGTAGGGGGGAGGGGGCCGGCACTGAAGCTTTCTTT.

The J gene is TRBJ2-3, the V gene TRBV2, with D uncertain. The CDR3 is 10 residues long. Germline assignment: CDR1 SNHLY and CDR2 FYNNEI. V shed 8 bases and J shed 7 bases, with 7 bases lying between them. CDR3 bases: TGTGCCAGCGAGCTCTATACGCAGTATTTT. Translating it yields CASELYTQYF.

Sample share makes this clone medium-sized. The CDR3 region is CASSYSTFRAPGDGYTF. CDR3 sequence (DNA): TGTGCCAGCAGTTACTCAACCTTCAGGGCTCCGGGAGACGGCTACACCTTC. The J gene is TRBJ1-2, the V gene TRBV6-2 or TRBV6-3, with D possibly being TRBD1 (5 bases). The CDR3 has 17 residues. Germline lookup yields CDR1 MNHEY and CDR2 SVGEGT. The germline V and J ends were trimmed by 0 bases and 8 bases, with 22 bases remaining between them.

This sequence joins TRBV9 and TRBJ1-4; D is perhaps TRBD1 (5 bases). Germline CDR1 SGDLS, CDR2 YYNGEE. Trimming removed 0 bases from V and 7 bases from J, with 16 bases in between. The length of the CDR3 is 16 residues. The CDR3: CASSVGLGGEGEKLFF. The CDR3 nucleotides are TGTGCCAGCAGCGTAGGTCTTGGGGGAGAGGGTGAAAAACTGTTTTTT.